A single sample is the source of the 13 T cell receptor beta chains below, sequenced in a study of CD8+CD57+ T cells in acquired aplastic anemia. Profiling of TCR beta VDJ combinations and CDR3 sequences used genomic DNA as template. Each CDR3 protein gets one entry after TCRdb re-called the reads with MiXCR. This sample has around 150,000 distinct CDR3 sequences; around 50% occur once, and the top ten carry around 2.9%. Selection for sequencing was limited to patients who had shown CD8+CD57+ cell expansion by flow cytometry. Sequenced sample: sorted CD4+, CD8+, or CD8+CD57+ T cells (not recorded which) from PBMCs. Every receptor here comes from a human donor with aplastic anemia.

The chain links TRBV20-1 to TRBJ2-3; unclear D gene. V was shortened by 3 bases and J by 0 bases, with 7 bases between the two germline ends. Looked up from germline, CDR1 is DFQATT and CDR2 is SNEGSKA (reference sequence). This CDR3 has 13 amino acids. The CDR3 nucleotides read TGCAGTGCTAGTCAAGGGAGCACAGATACGCAGTATTTT. This sequence encodes CSASQGSTDTQYF.

This clonotype was observed many times. The gene calls are TRBV5-5 and TRBJ2-7, with 8 bases fitting TRBD1. CDR3 length: 16 amino acids. Germline CDR1 reads SGHKS; CDR2 reads YYEKEE (reference sequence). Losses at the gene ends were 4 bases for V and 1 base for J; bases not matched to a gene: 10. The CDR3 is CASSTRQGQPSYEQYF. The CDR3 DNA sequence: TGTGCCAGCAGCACCCGACAGGGGCAACCGTCCTACGAGCAGTACTTC.

The chain is built from TRBV24-1 and TRBJ2-1, with a possible D match to TRBD1 (6 bases). Trimming pared 2 bases from V and 3 bases from J, leaving 16 bases between. Per the germline V gene, CDR1 is KGHDR and CDR2 is SFDVKD. This CDR3 comprises 17 residues. CDR3 coding DNA: TGTGCCACCAGTGATTGGGACCTAACAGGGAACTACAATGAGCAGTTCTTC. It specifies CATSDWDLTGNYNEQFF.

This rearrangement joins TRBV14 to TRBJ1-2; possibly TRBD1 for D (5 bases). Germline CDR1 and CDR2: SGHDN and FVKESK. V shed 6 bases and J shed 2 bases, with 19 bases lying between them. The CDR3 is 16 amino acids. The CDR3 loop is CASSLQGSSVNYGYTF. The CDR3 coding sequence is TGTGCCAGCAGTCTCCAGGGATCCAGTGTAAACTATGGCTACACCTTC.

Comments on this clonotype: This could be a read error, since a much larger clone is one nucleotide away. CDR3 nucleotides: TGCGCCAGCAGGATCAGGGTCCCCAATGAAAAACTGTTTTTT. Protein: CASRIRVPNEKLFF. The chain uses TRBV5-1 and TRBJ1-4; tentatively, D is TRBD1 (5 bases). CDR1 and CDR2 from the germline V gene are SGHRS and YFSETQ. The V gene lost 5 bases and the J gene lost 5 bases, with 13 bases spanning the gap. The CDR3 has 14 amino acids.

Points on this clonotype: The junction shows a germline mismatch at one end, possibly a read error. The chain recombines TRBV15 with TRBJ1-2, with 7 positions matching TRBD1. Germline lookup yields CDR1 LNHNV and CDR2 YYDKDF (reference sequence). The length of the CDR3 is 14 residues. CDR3 in amino acids: CATSNPDRAYGHTF. CDR3 DNA: TGTGCCACCTCCAACCCCGACAGGGCCTATGGCCACACCTTC.

The rearrangement uses TRBV5-1 and TRBJ2-7; 10 bases are a match to TRBD2. The CDR3 loop spans 15 amino acids. The V and J ends lost 4 bases and 6 bases, in that order; junction bases with no gene match: 10. CDR1 is SGHRS and CDR2 is YFSETQ in the germline V gene. The CDR3 DNA sequence: TGCGCCAGCAGCACCCTGTCTAGCGGGAGTGGCGAGCAGTACTTC. Translation gives CASSTLSSGSGEQYF. Supplemented by reference TRBV5-1 and TRBJ2-7, the full variable domain reads KAGVTQTPRYLIKTRGQQVTLSCSPISGHRSVSWYQQTPGQGLQFLFEYFSETQRNKGNFPGRFSGRQFSNSRSEMNVSTLELGDSALYLCASSTLSSGSGEQYFGPGTRLTVT.

This clonotype was seen ten or more times. V and J are TRBV4-2 and TRBJ2-3; 13 bases are shared with TRBD2. The junction had 4 bases not matched to a gene; V was cut back by 4 bases and J by 6 bases. CDR3 length: 15 residues. CDR1 LGHNA and CDR2 YNFKEQ come from the germline V gene. The CDR3 nucleotides are TGTGCCAGCAGCCGACTAGCGGGAGGCTCGGATACGCAGTATTTT. This sequence encodes CASSRLAGGSDTQYF.

The rearrangement uses TRBV9 and TRBJ2-1; weak D call: TRBD1 (6 bases). The CDR3 is 15 residues long. V gave up 3 bases and J gave up 4 bases, with 14 bases separating them. Germline-derived CDR1 and CDR2 are SGDLS and YYNGEE. CDR3 residues: CASSARGFGYNEQFF. The CDR3 bases are TGTGCCAGCAGCGCCAGGGGTTTTGGGTACAATGAGCAGTTCTTC.

The chain recombines TRBV24-1 with TRBJ2-5; 12 bases line up with TRBD1. The CDR3 runs to 16 residues. Germline V lookup: CDR1 KGHDR, CDR2 SFDVKD. V dropped 4 bases and J dropped 4; count of bases not matched to a gene: 6. The CDR3, as DNA: TGTGCCACCAGTGACTCGGGACAGGGGGCGCGAGAGACCCAGTACTTC. It is translated as CATSDSGQGARETQYF.

The chain is built from TRBV9 and TRBJ1-4; the match to TRBD1 covers 7 bases. The CDR3 length is 14 residues. Germline assignment: CDR1 SGDLS and CDR2 YYNGEE. Trimming took 5 bases from V and 8 from J; bases not matched to a gene: 9. The CDR3 region has the DNA TGTGCCAGCAGGGGGGATAGGGGGCCGGAAAAACTGTTTTTT. Its protein product is CASRGDRGPEKLFF.

The chain has TRBV24-1 and TRBJ1-2; D is unresolved. Trimming shortened V by 6 bases and J by 5 bases, and 6 bases separated the two germline ends. Germline CDR1 reads KGHDR; CDR2 reads SFDVKD. The CDR3 extends over 11 amino acids. The CDR3 DNA follows: TGTGCCACCAGTAAGTCTTATGGCTACACCTTC. This translates into CATSKSYGYTF.

Many counts were recorded for this clonotype. The V gene is TRBV20-1, the J gene TRBJ2-2; D might be TRBD2 (5 bases). Germline V CDR1 and CDR2: DFQATT, SNEGSKA (reference sequence). With 0 bases removed from V and 4 bases from J, the gap between germline ends came to 15 bases. This CDR3 has 16 amino acids. The CDR3 protein is CSARDERGRGTGELFF. The CDR3 coding sequence is TGCAGTGCTAGAGATGAACGGGGTAGAGGCACCGGGGAGCTGTTTTTT.